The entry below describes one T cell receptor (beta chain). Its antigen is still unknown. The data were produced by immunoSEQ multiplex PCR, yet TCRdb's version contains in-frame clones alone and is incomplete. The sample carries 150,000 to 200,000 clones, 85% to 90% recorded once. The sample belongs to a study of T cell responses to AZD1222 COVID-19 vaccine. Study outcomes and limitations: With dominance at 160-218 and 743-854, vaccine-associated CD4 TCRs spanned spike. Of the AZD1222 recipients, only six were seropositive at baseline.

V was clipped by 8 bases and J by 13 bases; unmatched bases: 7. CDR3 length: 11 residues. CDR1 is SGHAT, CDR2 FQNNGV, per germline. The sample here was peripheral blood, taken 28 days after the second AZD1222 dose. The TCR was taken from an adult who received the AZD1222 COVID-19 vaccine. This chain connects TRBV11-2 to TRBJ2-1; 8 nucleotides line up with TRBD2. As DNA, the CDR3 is TGTGCCAGCCCCTCGGGGGGGCCACAGTTCTTC. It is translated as CASPSGGPQFF.